Included here is one T cell receptor (beta chain) sequence, with context. Antigen unknown. The entry originates in a study of cytomegalovirus exposure and HLA in healthy donors. General study results and limits: Previous analysis showed most TCR beta V segments were productive about 87% or about 30% of the time. Association of a missense DCLRE1C variant with TCR beta V- and J-gene trimming was reported in a later analysis.

The length of the CDR3 is 13 residues. Per the germline V gene, CDR1 is MDHEN and CDR2 is SYDVKM. Between the trimmed V and J ends, which lost 7 bases and 2 bases, there was a span of 11 bases. Primers included in the PCR were 60 Vbeta and 13 Jbeta primers. The method was immunoSEQ multiplex PCR; TCRdb's version includes in-frame clones alone and lacks a portion of them. This sample has about 98,000 clones; about 80% occur once, and the top ten carry roughly 9.8%. Each donor's status was that of a healthy bone marrow donor. The chain employs TRBV28 and TRBJ1-2; maybe TRBD1 (5 bases). This clonotype was obtained from a man aged 18 to 30 in good health and CMV-seropositive. Specimen: PBMCs. The CDR3 here is CASTIQVNYGYTF. CDR3 bases: TGTGCCAGCACCATACAGGTCAACTATGGCTACACCTTC.